The 27 T cell receptor beta chains given below trace back to one sample, sequenced in a study of cytomegalovirus exposure and HLA in healthy donors. PCR was performed using 60 Vbeta and 13 Jbeta primers. Assay used: immunoSEQ multiplex PCR; TCRdb lists only in-frame clones, some missing. The sample records about 100,000 clones, about 79% being singletons. The specimen was PBMCs. All receptors come from a woman aged 18-30 years in good health and CMV-seronegative.

This clone appeared a few times. The V and J genes are TRBV7-9 and TRBJ1-1; possible D gene TRBD1, 5 bases. The CDR3 totals 12 residues. Germline V gene sequence: CDR1 SEHNR, CDR2 FQNEAQ (reference sequence). V dropped 8 bases and J dropped 1 base, with 8 bases sitting between them. The CDR3 loop reads CASFGQNTEAFF. CDR3 bases: TGTGCCAGCTTTGGACAGAACACTGAAGCTTTCTTT. Full variable domain (outside the CDR3, taken from reference TRBV7-9 and TRBJ1-1): DTGVSQNPRHKITKRGQNVTFRCDPISEHNRLYWYRQTLGQGPEFLTYFQNEAQLEKSRLLSDRFSAERPKGSFSTLEIQRTEQGDSAMYLCASFGQNTEAFFGQGTRLTVV.

The chain combines TRBV19 with TRBJ1-2; D ambiguous. This CDR3 region has 13 residues. The V gene's germline CDR1 is LNHDA and CDR2 SQIVND (reference sequence). V was cut by 3 bases and J by 0 bases, with 5 bases left in between. Written as DNA, the CDR3 is TGTGCCAGTAGTATTAATTCTAACTATGGCTACACCTTC. It specifies CASSINSNYGYTF. The full variable domain, rest sourced from reference TRBV19 and TRBJ1-2, is DGGITQSPKYLFRKEGQNVTLSCEQNLNHDAMYWYRQDPGQGLRLIYYSQIVNDFQKGDIAEGYSVSREKKESFPLTVTSAQKNPTAFYLCASSINSNYGYTFGSGTRLTVV.

The genes are TRBV15 and TRBJ2-1; 7 nucleotides align to TRBD1. Germline assignment: CDR1 LNHNV and CDR2 YYDKDF (reference sequence). CDR3 length: 17 residues. After removal of 3 bases from V and 2 bases from J, the junction contained 10 bases not matched to a gene. CDR3 DNA sequence: TGTGCCACCAGCAGGTGGGGACAGCCCGCGACCTACAATGAGCAGTTCTTC. This sequence encodes CATSRWGQPATYNEQFF.

The CDR3 sequence: CASSAGGGGNQPQHF. The CDR3, as DNA: TGTGCCAGCAGCGCGGGGGGTGGAGGCAATCAGCCCCAGCATTTT. The chain has TRBV9 and TRBJ1-5; possibly TRBD1 for D (5 bases). V was trimmed by 3 bases and J by 2 bases, leaving 12 bases between them. CDR3 size: 15 residues. Germline-derived CDR1 and CDR2 are SGDLS and YYNGEE. Drawing the rest from reference TRBV9 and TRBJ1-5, the complete variable domain is DSGVTQTPKHLITATGQRVTLRCSPRSGDLSVYWYQQSLDQGLQFLIQYYNGEERAKGNILERFSAQQFPDLHSELNLSSLELGDSALYFCASSAGGGGNQPQHFGDGTRLSIL.

This chain joins TRBV9 and TRBJ2-7, with a tentative D call TRBD2 (5 bases). Trimming removed 0 bases at V and 2 bases at J, with 9 bases between. Germline lookup yields CDR1 SGDLS and CDR2 YYNGEE. The CDR3 length is 14 residues. CDR3: CASSVGGLAYEQYF. The CDR3 DNA reads TGTGCCAGCAGCGTAGGCGGACTCGCCTACGAGCAGTACTTC.

This clone was counted ten times or more. The chain links TRBV27 to TRBJ2-7, with 7 bases that match TRBD1. This CDR3 spans 14 amino acids. The ends lost 4 bases at V and 0 bases at J; junction bases unmatched: 3. Germline CDR1 MNHEY, CDR2 SMNVEV (reference sequence). This CDR3 reads CASSSTGNSYEQYF. The CDR3 DNA reads as TGTGCCAGCAGTTCGACAGGGAACTCCTACGAGCAGTACTTC.

This chain links TRBV25-1 with TRBJ1-2; D possibly corresponds to TRBD1 (6 bases). CDR1 and CDR2 (germline): MGHDK, SYGVNS. CDR3 length equals 18 residues. Trimming left V 5 bases short and J 2 bases short, with 24 bases between. CDR3 in amino acids: CASSSPYDLQGSNYGYTF. The CDR3 DNA sequence: TGTGCCAGCAGTAGCCCTTACGACCTACAGGGCTCAAACTATGGCTACACCTTC.

This chain connects TRBV13 to TRBJ2-2; D is perhaps TRBD1 (5 bases). The CDR3 sequence is 16 residues long. Germline values: CDR1 PRHDT, CDR2 FYEKMQ (reference sequence). The V gene lost 2 bases and the J gene lost 0 bases, with 10 bases spanning the gap. CDR3 residues: CASSLTGLSNTGELFF. DNA of the CDR3: TGTGCCAGCAGCTTAACAGGTTTGTCGAACACCGGGGAGCTGTTTTTT.

The table lists this clone with a count of one. The CDR3 region is CASSTGYQPQHF. For the CDR3, the DNA is TGTGCCAGTAGTACAGGGTATCAGCCCCAGCATTTT. V is TRBV19 and J is TRBJ1-5; tentative D call: TRBD1 (5 bases). Trimming left V 4 bases short and J 5 bases short, with 6 bases between. Germline loops: CDR1 LNHDA, CDR2 SQIVND (reference sequence). The CDR3 runs 12 residues.

The CDR3 sequence is CASRASGGPYEQYF. CDR3 nucleotide sequence: TGTGCCAGCAGGGCATCGGGGGGCCCCTACGAGCAGTACTTC. The rearrangement links TRBV28 to TRBJ2-7; tentatively, D is TRBD2 (7 bases). The CDR3 totals 14 residues. Trimming left V 6 bases short and J 2 bases short, with 14 bases between. Germline CDR1 MDHEN, CDR2 SYDVKM. Using reference TRBV28 and TRBJ2-7 for the parts outside the CDR3, the full variable domain is DVKVTQSSRYLVKRTGEKVFLECVQDMDHENMFWYRQDPGLGLRLIYFSYDVKMKEKGDIPEGYSVSREKKERFSLILESASTNQTSMYLCASRASGGPYEQYFGPGTRLTVT.

The J gene is TRBJ1-4, the V gene TRBV28; D gene uncertain. The ends were cut back, 7 bases at V and 0 bases at J, with 15 bases in the middle. CDR1 is MDHEN, CDR2 SYDVKM, per germline. The CDR3 spans 16 residues. CDR3 region: CASTAGGLTTNEKLFF. CDR3 nucleotide sequence: TGTGCCAGCACCGCCGGAGGTTTAACAACTAATGAAAAACTGTTTTTT.

This clone appeared once. The CDR3 here is CASSSKGAEPYEQYF. In nucleotides, the CDR3 is TGTGCCAGCAGCTCCAAAGGGGCAGAACCATACGAGCAGTACTTC. The V and J genes are TRBV5-4 and TRBJ2-7; a weak D match, TRBD1 (5 bases). From germline, CDR1 is SGHNT and CDR2 YYREEE (reference sequence). The CDR3 sequence is 15 residues long. V was clipped by 3 bases and J by 4 bases, with 17 bases between them.

This clone has only a few counts. The rearrangement joins TRBV7-9 to TRBJ1-2; 11 bases align to TRBD1. J was trimmed by 6 bases and V by 2 bases; bases with no gene match: 2. Germline CDR1 SEHNR, CDR2 FQNEAQ (reference sequence). This CDR3 region has 14 residues. DNA of the CDR3: TGTGCCAGCAGCTTATGGGACAGGGGGGATGGCTACACCTTC. This sequence encodes CASSLWDRGDGYTF.

The count of this clone is one. CDR3 residues: CASSPRLAGSSTDTQYF. The CDR3 region has the DNA TGTGCCAGCAGCCCTCGGCTAGCGGGGAGTAGCACAGATACGCAGTATTTT. V is TRBV9 and J is TRBJ2-3; 9 bases line up with TRBD2. Germline V lookup: CDR1 SGDLS, CDR2 YYNGEE. The length of the CDR3 is 17 residues. J gave up 0 bases and V 4 bases, and 9 bases lay outside the gene matches. Full variable domain (outside the CDR3, taken from reference TRBV9 and TRBJ2-3): DSGVTQTPKHLITATGQRVTLRCSPRSGDLSVYWYQQSLDQGLQFLIQYYNGEERAKGNILERFSAQQFPDLHSELNLSSLELGDSALYFCASSPRLAGSSTDTQYFGPGTRLTVL.

The chain is built from TRBV28 and TRBJ1-1; D unresolved. Trimming pared 2 bases from V and 4 bases from J, leaving 5 bases between. The germline V gene has CDR1 MDHEN and CDR2 SYDVKM. CDR3 length: 12 residues. The CDR3 bases are TGTGCCAGCAGTTTACGAGTCACTGAAGCTTTCTTT. This translates into CASSLRVTEAFF.

V and J are TRBV18 and TRBJ2-7, with 10 nucleotides matching TRBD1. V was clipped by 0 bases and J by 4 bases; unmatched bases: 3. The length of the CDR3 is 15 residues. CDR1 is KGHSH and CDR2 is LQKENI in the germline V gene. CDR3 sequence reads: CASSPPGQGFYEQYF. CDR3 sequence (DNA): TGTGCCAGCTCACCACCGGGACAGGGGTTTTACGAGCAGTACTTC. Combining the CDR3 with reference TRBV18 and TRBJ2-7 gives the whole variable domain NAGVMQNPRHLVRRRGQEARLRCSPMKGHSHVYWYRQLPEEGLKFMVYLQKENIIDESGMPKERFSAEFPKEGPSILRIQQVVRGDSAAYFCASSPPGQGFYEQYFGPGTRLTVT.

The chain links TRBV5-4 to TRBJ2-7, with 7 bases lining up with TRBD1. The germline gives CDR1 SGHNT, CDR2 YYREEE (reference sequence). This CDR3 is built from 15 residues. J was trimmed by 0 bases and V by 0 bases; bases with no gene match: 3. DNA of the CDR3: TGTGCCAGCAGCTTGGAGGGGGCCCGCTCCTACGAGCAGTACTTC. It codes for CASSLEGARSYEQYF.

The chain couples TRBV7-6 to TRBJ2-1; no clear D gene. The CDR3 totals 14 residues. Trimming took 7 bases from V and 0 from J, leaving 10 bases between them. Germline CDR1 reads SGHVS; CDR2 reads FNYEAQ. The CDR3 DNA is TGTGCCAGCACCCCCTCCGTCTCCTACAATGAGCAGTTCTTC. Its translation: CASTPSVSYNEQFF.

The chain recombines TRBV7-3 with TRBJ2-6; D unclear. The germline CDR1 and CDR2 sequences are SGHTA and FQGTGA. The CDR3 extends over 18 amino acids. Trimming shortened V by 2 bases and J by 0 bases, and 14 bases separated the two germline ends. CDR3 sequence: CASSLQVVDTSGANVLTF. The CDR3, as DNA: TGTGCCAGCAGCTTACAAGTAGTCGATACCTCTGGGGCCAACGTCCTGACTTTC.

The V call is TRBV27, the J call TRBJ2-7; possibly TRBD2 for D (6 bases). CDR1 and CDR2 (germline): MNHEY, SMNVEV (reference sequence). Between the trimmed V and J ends, which lost 9 bases and 7 bases, there was a span of 31 bases. The CDR3 runs 17 residues. This CDR3 is CASRRLAGQGSKGEQYF. CDR3 nucleotide sequence: TGTGCCAGTCGCAGGCTTGCGGGGCAAGGATCTAAGGGAGAGCAGTACTTC.

This clone appeared a single time. This chain links TRBV4-2 with TRBJ2-5; TRBD2 matches at 8 bases. CDR3 length: 17 residues. Trimming removed 2 bases from V and 5 bases from J; junction bases left unmatched: 13. Germline loops: CDR1 LGHNA, CDR2 YNFKEQ. CDR3 in DNA: TGTGCCAGCAGCCAACAGACTGGCGGGAGGCCTGGGGAGACCCAGTACTTC. It yields the protein CASSQQTGGRPGETQYF.

The chain recombines TRBV4-1 with TRBJ1-1; 12 bases fit TRBD1. The germline V gene encodes CDR1 MGHRA and CDR2 YSYEKL. Germline trimming cut 4 bases from V and 4 bases from J; bases unmatched to any gene: 7. The CDR3 sequence is 16 residues long. CDR3 nucleotides: TGCGCCAGCAGCCCGGGACAGGGGGCGAGGGTCACTGAAGCTTTCTTT. Encoded protein: CASSPGQGARVTEAFF.

This clone was seen only once. This sample also contains other DNA sequences that code for the same CDR3. The V call is TRBV7-9, the J call TRBJ1-4; perhaps TRBD1 as D (6 bases). Germline V lookup: CDR1 SEHNR, CDR2 FQNEAQ (reference sequence). The length of the CDR3 is 17 residues. The V and J ends lost 3 bases and 10 bases respectively, with 24 bases between them. The CDR3 DNA follows: TGTGCCAGCAGCTTTGAATGGCAGGGGCCGAGCAGGGTAAAACTGTTTTTT. Residues: CASSFEWQGPSRVKLFF.

In this sample, this clone turned up a few times. V and J are TRBV18 and TRBJ2-3, with 10 bases that match TRBD2. CDR1 and CDR2 from the germline V gene are KGHSH and LQKENI. The CDR3 has 16 amino acids. The V and J ends lost 4 bases and 6 bases, in that order; junction bases with no gene match: 10. DNA for the CDR3: TGTGCCAGCTCACGTGCTAGCGGGAGACCTTCGGATACGCAGTATTTT. Protein product: CASSRASGRPSDTQYF. Looking up the rest from reference TRBV18 and TRBJ2-3 gives the full variable domain: NAGVMQNPRHLVRRRGQEARLRCSPMKGHSHVYWYRQLPEEGLKFMVYLQKENIIDESGMPKERFSAEFPKEGPSILRIQQVVRGDSAAYFCASSRASGRPSDTQYFGPGTRLTVL.

Only one count was recorded for this clone. V is TRBV5-1 and J is TRBJ2-1; TRBD2 might be the D (5 bases). The CDR3 extends over 13 amino acids. Germline assignment: CDR1 SGHRS and CDR2 YFSETQ. Trimming removed 6 bases at V and 5 bases at J, with 12 bases between. The CDR3: CASMPSSNNEQFF. The CDR3 DNA reads as TGCGCCAGCATGCCGTCTAGCAACAATGAGCAGTTCTTC.

The rearrangement links TRBV4-2 to TRBJ2-7; 10 bases agree with TRBD2. V was clipped by 3 bases and J by 1 base; unmatched bases: 3. This CDR3 contains 15 residues. Germline loops: CDR1 LGHNA, CDR2 YNFKEQ. CDR3 protein: CASSHRTSGSYEQYF. CDR3 DNA: TGTGCCAGCAGCCATCGGACTAGCGGTTCCTACGAGCAGTACTTC.

This chain joins TRBV7-8 and TRBJ1-5; TRBD1 might be the D (5 bases). Germline CDR1 reads SGHVS; CDR2 reads FQNEAQ. The length of the CDR3 is 14 residues. The germline V and J ends were trimmed by 4 bases and 0 bases, with 7 bases remaining between them. The CDR3 sequence: CASSWDFSNQPQHF. Written as DNA, the CDR3 is TGTGCCAGCAGCTGGGACTTTAGCAATCAGCCCCAGCATTTT. Complete variable domain (other parts from reference TRBV7-8 and TRBJ1-5): GAGVSQSPRYKVAKRGQDVALRCDPISGHVSLFWYQQALGQGPEFLTYFQNEAQLDKSGLPSDRFFAERPEGSVSTLKIQRTQQEDSAVYLCASSWDFSNQPQHFGDGTRLSIL.